This T cell receptor beta chain was recovered during a study of post-analysis software for immune sequencing data. Whole-study results and caveats: Significantly decreased normalized Chao1 diversity was recorded for multiple sclerosis patients relative to controls. Strong co-clustering by F measure linked samples that shared a preparation batch. Five or six TRBV segments appeared more often in patients than in controls, and TRBV5-6, TRBV5-1 and TRBV20-1 were among these.

Presence of unique molecular identifiers characterized the TCR beta cDNA libraries. From around 0.96 to 9.9 million T cells, 400,000 to 650,000 cDNA molecules were obtained. TCRdb itself ran the PCR reads through MiXCR, one entry per CDR3 protein. The data hold more than 500,000 distinct CDR3 sequences, with 30% to 40% observed a single time. Germline CDR1 and CDR2: MGHDK and SYGVNS. The CDR3 is 14 amino acids. V gave up 2 bases and J gave up 8 bases; unmatched junction bases: 4. On this clonotype: The antigen remains undetermined.

Sequences were obtained from blood. V usage is TRBV25-1 and J usage is TRBJ1-2; 11 bases line up with TRBD1. The TCR comes from a girl aged 2-17 years with multiple sclerosis. For the CDR3, the DNA is TGTGCCAGCAGTGAACGCGGACAGGGGGCGGGCTACACCTTC. The encoded protein is CASSERGQGAGYTF.